This is a list of T cell receptor beta chains from one sample in a study of CD8 T cells in Susac syndrome. TCRdb fed the immunoSEQ multiplex PCR reads into MiXCR, producing one record per CDR3 protein. The sample records around 130,000 distinct CDR3 sequences, under 95% being singletons. Sequencing was done on a sample of CD8+ T cells from PBMCs. All receptors derive from a human donor with multiple sclerosis. CDR3s include the opening cysteine and the closing phenylalanine or tryptophan. The D gene is left open where the match is weak. Size values are once, few and many counts, or a class for expanded clones, and some rows have none.

d_gene: TRBD1; v_gene: TRBV2; j_gene: TRBJ1-1; abundance: -; CDR3aa: CASSRTGANPGAFF; CDR3nt: TGTGCCAGCAGCCGTACAGGGGCTAACCCGGGAGCTTTCTTT
d_gene: TRBD2; v_gene: TRBV7-9; j_gene: TRBJ2-7; abundance: -; CDR3aa: CASSWTSGSDNEQYF; CDR3nt: TGTGCCAGCAGCTGGACTAGCGGGAGTGATAACGAGCAGTACTTC
d_gene: -; v_gene: TRBV3-1; j_gene: TRBJ2-2; abundance: -; CDR3aa: CASSPRGSGVNTGELFF; CDR3nt: TGTGCCAGCAGCCCGCGGGGAAGCGGAGTTAACACCGGGGAGCTGTTTTTT
d_gene: -; v_gene: TRBV30; j_gene: TRBJ1-4; abundance: -; CDR3aa: CACDTATNEKLFF; CDR3nt: TGTGCCTGTGACACTGCAACTAATGAAAAACTGTTTTTT
d_gene: -; v_gene: TRBV29-1; j_gene: TRBJ2-7; abundance: -; CDR3aa: CSVEVPGSYEQYF; CDR3nt: TGCAGCGTTGAGGTCCCGGGGAGCTACGAGCAGTACTTC
d_gene: -; v_gene: TRBV19; j_gene: TRBJ1-1; abundance: -; CDR3aa: CASSGEGNTEAFF; CDR3nt: TGTGCCAGTAGTGGGGAGGGGAACACTGAAGCTTTCTTT
d_gene: TRBD2; v_gene: TRBV7-9; j_gene: TRBJ2-5; abundance: -; CDR3aa: CAGTPGLAGVGGEETQYF; CDR3nt: TGTGCCGGTACTCCGGGACTAGCGGGAGTAGGCGGGGAAGAGACCCAGTACTTC
d_gene: -; v_gene: TRBV7-9; j_gene: TRBJ2-1; abundance: -; CDR3aa: CASSDAGTPFF; CDR3nt: TGTGCCAGCAGCGATGCCGGGACGCCGTTCTTC
d_gene: -; v_gene: TRBV21-1; j_gene: TRBJ1-2; abundance: -; CDR3aa: CASSKGGGRNFYGYTF; CDR3nt: TGTGCCAGCAGCAAAGGGGGTGGCCGCAACTTCTATGGCTACACCTTC
d_gene: -; v_gene: TRBV20-1; j_gene: TRBJ1-1; abundance: -; CDR3aa: CSARDIRQTYTEAFF; CDR3nt: TGCAGTGCTAGAGATATTCGACAGACCTACACTGAAGCTTTCTTT
d_gene: TRBD2; v_gene: TRBV20-1; j_gene: TRBJ2-3; abundance: -; CDR3aa: CSAPGLAGELNF; CDR3nt: TGCAGTGCCCCGGGACTAGCGGGAGAGCTGAATTTT
d_gene: -; v_gene: TRBV27; j_gene: TRBJ1-4; abundance: -; CDR3aa: CASSLSFREKLFF; CDR3nt: TGTGCCAGCAGTTTATCGTTCCGGGAAAAACTGTTTTTT
d_gene: -; v_gene: TRBV19; j_gene: TRBJ1-1; abundance: -; CDR3aa: CASSMGMNTEAFF; CDR3nt: TGTGCCAGTAGTATGGGCATGAACACTGAAGCTTTCTTT
d_gene: TRBD1; v_gene: TRBV12-3/TRBV12-4; j_gene: TRBJ1-2; abundance: few; CDR3aa: CASSLTGGYGYTF; CDR3nt: TGTGCCAGCAGTTTGACAGGGGGGTATGGCTACACCTTC
d_gene: -; v_gene: TRBV4-3; j_gene: TRBJ1-1; abundance: -; CDR3aa: CASSQDEGIGVAFF; CDR3nt: TGCGCCAGCAGCCAAGATGAGGGGATTGGGGTAGCTTTCTTT
d_gene: -; v_gene: TRBV6-1; j_gene: TRBJ1-1; abundance: -; CDR3aa: CAIADVEAFF; CDR3nt: TGTGCCATCGCGGATGTTGAAGCTTTCTTT
d_gene: -; v_gene: TRBV19; j_gene: TRBJ2-3; abundance: -; CDR3aa: CASRESRSPMDTQYF; CDR3nt: TGTGCCAGTAGAGAGTCGCGCTCACCCATGGATACGCAGTATTTT
d_gene: -; v_gene: TRBV23-1; j_gene: TRBJ2-2; abundance: -; CDR3aa: CASSQSSRVWGPNTGELFF; CDR3nt: TGCGCCAGCAGTCAATCAAGCAGGGTCTGGGGCCCGAACACCGGGGAGCTGTTTTTT
d_gene: -; v_gene: TRBV28; j_gene: TRBJ1-2; abundance: -; CDR3aa: CASSFGGVEDGYTF; CDR3nt: TGTGCCAGCAGTTTCGGGGGCGTAGAGGATGGCTACACCTTC
d_gene: TRBD1; v_gene: TRBV4-1; j_gene: TRBJ2-7; abundance: -; CDR3aa: CASSQGQGEYEQYF; CDR3nt: TGCGCCAGCAGCCAGGGACAGGGGGAATACGAGCAGTACTTC
d_gene: -; v_gene: TRBV4-1; j_gene: TRBJ2-7; abundance: -; CDR3aa: CASSQTGQRYEQYF; CDR3nt: TGCGCCAGCAGCCAAACGGGCCAACGGTACGAGCAGTACTTC
d_gene: -; v_gene: TRBV27; j_gene: TRBJ2-4; abundance: -; CDR3aa: CASSLQGAENIQYF; CDR3nt: TGTGCCAGCAGTCTACAGGGTGCGGAAAACATTCAGTACTTC
d_gene: -; v_gene: TRBV12-3/TRBV12-4; j_gene: TRBJ2-1; abundance: -; CDR3aa: CASSLGGTHNEQFF; CDR3nt: TGTGCCAGCAGTTTAGGGGGCACCCACAATGAGCAGTTCTTC
d_gene: -; v_gene: TRBV30; j_gene: TRBJ2-7; abundance: -; CDR3aa: CAWSNEPEGSYEQYF; CDR3nt: TGTGCCTGGTCCAACGAGCCGGAAGGATCCTACGAGCAGTACTTC
d_gene: -; v_gene: TRBV15; j_gene: TRBJ1-2; abundance: -; CDR3aa: CATTELPSGGYTF; CDR3nt: TGTGCCACCACCGAACTGCCTAGCGGGGGCTACACCTTC
d_gene: TRBD2; v_gene: TRBV12-3/TRBV12-4; j_gene: TRBJ2-1; abundance: -; CDR3aa: CASSAGGGVHNEQFF; CDR3nt: TGTGCCAGCAGTGCGGGGGGAGGGGTACACAATGAGCAGTTCTTC
d_gene: -; v_gene: TRBV27; j_gene: TRBJ2-2; abundance: -; CDR3aa: CASSLWGTMNTGELFF; CDR3nt: TGTGCCAGCAGCCTATGGGGTACCATGAACACCGGGGAGCTGTTTTTT
d_gene: -; v_gene: TRBV12-3/TRBV12-4; j_gene: TRBJ1-2; abundance: -; CDR3aa: CASSRGHPDYGYTF; CDR3nt: TGTGCCAGCAGTCGTGGACACCCCGACTATGGCTACACCTTC
d_gene: -; v_gene: TRBV7-2; j_gene: TRBJ2-7; abundance: -; CDR3aa: CASSTLSVEQYF; CDR3nt: TGTGCCAGCAGCACCCTGTCGGTCGAGCAGTACTTC
d_gene: TRBD1; v_gene: TRBV20-1; j_gene: TRBJ2-7; abundance: -; CDR3aa: CSARGPGQGVMSGYEQYF; CDR3nt: TGCAGCGCTAGGGGTCCGGGACAGGGGGTTATGTCGGGCTACGAGCAGTACTTC
d_gene: -; v_gene: TRBV6-1; j_gene: TRBJ2-7; abundance: -; CDR3aa: CASSEAGLADYEQYF; CDR3nt: TGTGCCAGCAGTGAAGCGGGCCTAGCAGATTACGAGCAGTACTTC
d_gene: -; v_gene: TRBV14; j_gene: TRBJ1-2; abundance: -; CDR3aa: CASSPQVLGSYTF; CDR3nt: TGTGCCAGCAGCCCCCAGGTCCTCGGGAGCTACACCTTC
d_gene: TRBD2; v_gene: TRBV19; j_gene: TRBJ2-1; abundance: -; CDR3aa: CASSTRGGERGNEQFF; CDR3nt: TGTGCCAGTAGTACTCGGGGGGGGGAGCGGGGCAATGAGCAGTTCTTC
d_gene: -; v_gene: TRBV20-1; j_gene: TRBJ2-3; abundance: -; CDR3aa: CSARGRGGTDTQYF; CDR3nt: TGCAGTGCTAGAGGCAGGGGTGGCACAGATACGCAGTATTTT
d_gene: TRBD2; v_gene: TRBV7-9; j_gene: TRBJ2-5; abundance: -; CDR3aa: CASSLSGGQETQYF; CDR3nt: TGTGCCAGCAGCCTTAGCGGGGGCCAAGAGACCCAGTACTTC
d_gene: TRBD2; v_gene: TRBV28; j_gene: TRBJ2-5; abundance: -; CDR3aa: CASSFPHSGSGRDQETQYF; CDR3nt: TGTGCCAGCAGTTTCCCTCATAGCGGGTCCGGGAGAGATCAAGAGACCCAGTACTTC
d_gene: TRBD1; v_gene: TRBV23-1; j_gene: TRBJ2-5; abundance: -; CDR3aa: CASSQSWASNRDRVEGETQYF; CDR3nt: TGCGCCAGCAGTCAATCTTGGGCCAGTAACCGGGACAGGGTTGAGGGGGAGACCCAGTACTTC
d_gene: TRBD1; v_gene: TRBV11-2; j_gene: TRBJ1-1; abundance: few; CDR3aa: CASKTGGTEAFF; CDR3nt: TGTGCCAGCAAGACAGGGGGCACTGAAGCTTTCTTT
d_gene: -; v_gene: TRBV7-8; j_gene: TRBJ1-2; abundance: -; CDR3aa: CASSLVWEKDGYTF; CDR3nt: TGTGCCAGCAGCTTAGTTTGGGAAAAGGATGGCTACACCTTC
d_gene: -; v_gene: TRBV25-1; j_gene: TRBJ2-2; abundance: -; CDR3aa: CASSRDPPSGELFF; CDR3nt: TGTGCCAGCAGCAGGGACCCCCCTTCCGGGGAGCTGTTTTTT
d_gene: -; v_gene: TRBV9; j_gene: TRBJ2-7; abundance: -; CDR3aa: CASSVGPGYEQYF; CDR3nt: TGTGCCAGCAGCGTTGGGCCGGGGTACGAGCAGTACTTC
d_gene: -; v_gene: TRBV28; j_gene: TRBJ2-2; abundance: -; CDR3aa: CASRPFDILANTGELFF; CDR3nt: TGTGCCAGCCGCCCCTTTGACATCCTGGCGAACACCGGGGAGCTGTTTTTT
d_gene: -; v_gene: TRBV7-2; j_gene: TRBJ1-1; abundance: -; CDR3aa: CASSSLRVADLSTEAFF; CDR3nt: TGTGCCAGCAGCTCCCTGAGGGTAGCGGATCTAAGCACTGAAGCTTTCTTT
d_gene: TRBD2; v_gene: TRBV27; j_gene: TRBJ2-4; abundance: -; CDR3aa: CASRSPTSASNIQYF; CDR3nt: TGTGCCAGCAGAAGTCCGACTAGCGCCTCAAACATTCAGTACTTC
d_gene: TRBD1; v_gene: TRBV7-9; j_gene: TRBJ1-4; abundance: -; CDR3aa: CASSSHPGQGWATNEKLFF; CDR3nt: TGTGCCAGCAGCTCCCATCCGGGACAGGGGTGGGCAACTAATGAAAAACTGTTTTTT
d_gene: -; v_gene: TRBV29-1; j_gene: TRBJ2-5; abundance: -; CDR3aa: CSVDGYEEAGETQYF; CDR3nt: TGCAGCGTTGATGGGTATGAGGAGGCGGGGGAGACCCAGTACTTC
d_gene: -; v_gene: TRBV5-6; j_gene: TRBJ2-1; abundance: -; CDR3aa: CASSLSASSYNEQFF; CDR3nt: TGTGCCAGCAGCTTGTCAGCTAGCTCCTACAATGAGCAGTTCTTC
d_gene: -; v_gene: TRBV6-2/TRBV6-3; j_gene: TRBJ2-4; abundance: -; CDR3aa: CASSPLAAKNIQYF; CDR3nt: TGTGCCAGCAGCCCACTAGCTGCCAAAAACATTCAGTACTTC
d_gene: TRBD2; v_gene: TRBV7-9; j_gene: TRBJ2-2; abundance: -; CDR3aa: CASSLILAGNTGELFF; CDR3nt: TGTGCCAGCAGCTTAATACTAGCGGGTAACACCGGGGAGCTGTTTTTT
d_gene: TRBD1; v_gene: TRBV5-6; j_gene: TRBJ2-4; abundance: -; CDR3aa: CASSFLQGASGIQYF; CDR3nt: TGTGCCAGCAGCTTCTTGCAGGGGGCGTCGGGCATTCAGTACTTC
d_gene: -; v_gene: TRBV4-2; j_gene: TRBJ1-4; abundance: -; CDR3aa: CASSLGDGRATNEKLFF; CDR3nt: TGTGCCAGCAGCCTGGGTGATGGCAGAGCAACTAATGAAAAACTGTTTTTT
d_gene: TRBD2; v_gene: TRBV27; j_gene: TRBJ2-1; abundance: few; CDR3aa: CASSLSGGNEQFF; CDR3nt: TGTGCCAGCAGTTTAAGCGGGGGCAATGAGCAGTTCTTC
d_gene: -; v_gene: TRBV5-1; j_gene: TRBJ2-7; abundance: -; CDR3aa: CASSLDWGWEQYF; CDR3nt: TGCGCCAGCAGCTTGGATTGGGGCTGGGAGCAGTACTTC
d_gene: -; v_gene: TRBV29-1; j_gene: TRBJ2-7; abundance: -; CDR3aa: CSVWLEDHYEQYF; CDR3nt: TGCAGCGTCTGGTTGGAGGATCATTACGAGCAGTACTTC
d_gene: -; v_gene: TRBV30; j_gene: TRBJ1-1; abundance: -; CDR3aa: CAWNREARTEAFF; CDR3nt: TGTGCCTGGAATCGGGAGGCTCGGACTGAAGCTTTCTTT